Below are 25 T cell receptor beta chains sequenced from a single sample in a study of siplizumab effects on memory and regulatory T cells. Clones were read by immunoSEQ multiplex PCR, and TCRdb kept only the in-frame ones, dropping some. Found here are over 45,000 clones, about 98% of them singletons; the top ten hold 1.1%. The sequenced sample consisted of naive CD8+ T cells sorted from blood. These receptors originate from a human donor in good health.

This chain connects TRBV6-1 to TRBJ2-1, with TRBD2 matching over 11 bases. After removal of 3 bases from V and 0 bases from J, the junction contained 7 bases not matched to a gene. Germline CDR1 reads MNHNS; CDR2 reads SASEGT. The CDR3 runs 18 residues. CDR3 in DNA: TGTGCCAGCAGTGACCTAGCGGGAGGTCACAGCTCCTACAATGAGCAGTTCTTC. Amino acid sequence: CASSDLAGGHSSYNEQFF.

The V and J genes are TRBV2 and TRBJ1-2, with a weak D call TRBD1 (5 bases). CDR1 SNHLY and CDR2 FYNNEI come from the germline V gene. V was cut by 8 bases and J by 4 bases, with 14 bases left in between. The CDR3 is 13 residues long. Written as DNA, the CDR3 is TGTGCCAGCCCCCGGGGCGGGCTCTATGGCTACACCTTC. Translation: CASPRGGLYGYTF. Full variable domain (missing parts from reference TRBV2 and TRBJ1-2): EPEVTQTPSHQVTQMGQEVILRCVPISNHLYFYWYRQILGQKVEFLVSFYNNEISEKSEIFDDQFSVERPDGSNFTLKIRSTKLEDSAMYFCASPRGGLYGYTFGSGTRLTVV.

The chain recombines TRBV9 with TRBJ2-7, with 9 bases fitting TRBD2. Unmatched junction bases numbered 12, after V lost 1 base and J lost 1 base. Germline assignment: CDR1 SGDLS and CDR2 YYNGEE. The CDR3 loop spans 18 amino acids. CDR3 residues: CASSVSTSGGSASYEQYF. The CDR3 DNA reads as TGTGCCAGCAGCGTATCGACTAGCGGAGGATCCGCGTCCTACGAGCAGTACTTC.

The gene calls are TRBV29-1 and TRBJ1-2, with TRBD1 matching 8 bases. This CDR3 spans 14 amino acids. CDR1 SQVTM and CDR2 ANQGSEA come from the germline V gene. V lost 5 bases and J lost 4; bases outside the gene matches: 9. CDR3 region: CSVRQAQGAYGYTF. CDR3 DNA: TGCAGCGTTCGTCAAGCCCAGGGGGCCTATGGCTACACCTTC.

Of note for this clone: One end of the junction fails to match germline, which may point to a read error. The chain has TRBV29-1 and TRBJ2-7; the match to TRBD1 covers 8 bases. Germline CDR1 and CDR2: SQVTM and ANQGSEA. The CDR3 has 14 amino acids. This CDR3 is CSIETGTGIYEQYF. The CDR3 coding sequence is TGCAGCATTGAGACCGGGACAGGTATTTACGAGCAGTACTTC.

The chain carries TRBV28 and TRBJ1-2; TRBD1 agrees at 8 bases. The CDR3 loop spans 15 amino acids. In germline, CDR1 is MDHEN, CDR2 SYDVKM. V was clipped by 5 bases and J by 6 bases; unmatched bases: 11. The CDR3 loop is CASSPTWDRKNGYTF. For the CDR3, the DNA is TGTGCCAGCAGTCCCACGTGGGACAGGAAGAATGGCTACACCTTC.

This sequence joins TRBV4-1 and TRBJ1-1, with D tentatively TRBD1 (6 bases). CDR1 is MGHRA and CDR2 is YSYEKL in the germline V gene. Trimming left V 1 base short and J 0 bases short, with 12 bases between. This CDR3 has 16 amino acids. The CDR3 loop reads CASSQVHGGLNTEAFF. In DNA form, the CDR3 reads TGCGCCAGCAGCCAAGTCCACGGGGGCCTGAACACTGAAGCTTTCTTT.

J is TRBJ2-7 and V is TRBV5-6; weak D call: TRBD2 (5 bases). V was pared by 3 bases and J by 4 bases, with 14 bases between. The CDR3 is 14 amino acids. Germline lookup yields CDR1 SGHDT and CDR2 YYEEEE. The CDR3 region has the DNA TGTGCCAGCAGCTCAATGTCACTAGTGTACGAGCAGTACTTC. This translates into CASSSMSLVYEQYF. Based on the CDR3 plus reference TRBV5-6 and TRBJ2-7, the full variable domain is DAGVTQSPTHLIKTRGQQVTLRCSPKSGHDTVSWYQQALGQGPQFIFQYYEEEERQRGNFPDRFSGHQFPNYSSELNVNALLLGDSALYLCASSSMSLVYEQYFGPGTRLTVT.

The chain carries TRBV18 and TRBJ2-1; possible D gene TRBD1, 6 bases. The CDR3 is made up of 14 amino acids. Germline CDR1 reads KGHSH; CDR2 reads LQKENI. With 1 base removed from V and 6 bases from J, the gap between germline ends came to 10 bases. CDR3 DNA: TGTGCCAGCTCACCACGGACGGACAGCAATGAGCAGTTCTTC. Translated, it gives CASSPRTDSNEQFF.

The chain has TRBV18 and TRBJ1-5; the D gene is possibly TRBD1 (5 bases). Per the germline V gene, CDR1 is KGHSH and CDR2 is LQKENI. The length of the CDR3 is 15 residues. Between the trimmed V and J ends, which lost 2 bases and 6 bases, there was a span of 14 bases. In DNA form, the CDR3 reads TGTGCCAGCTCACCAGGCGGGGGAGGTGGTCAGCCCCAGCATTTT. It translates to CASSPGGGGGQPQHF.

This chain joins TRBV27 and TRBJ2-7; 9 bases are shared with TRBD1. V shed 0 bases and J 4 bases; nucleotides not matched to a gene: 10. The CDR3 has 17 amino acids. CDR1 and CDR2 from the germline V gene are MNHEY and SMNVEV (reference sequence). CDR3 coding DNA: TGTGCCAGCAGTTTATCAGCGGACAGGGGATGGGTTTACGAGCAGTACTTC. Its protein product is CASSLSADRGWVYEQYF.

The chain uses TRBV30 and TRBJ2-7; 7 nucleotides align to TRBD1. After removal of 2 bases from V and 7 bases from J, the junction contained 8 bases not matched to a gene. This CDR3 comprises 13 residues. The germline V gene encodes CDR1 GTSNPN and CDR2 SVGIG (reference sequence). CDR3 residues: CAWSRDRALEQYF. The CDR3 nucleotides read TGTGCCTGGAGTCGCGACAGGGCTTTAGAGCAGTACTTC.

The rearrangement links TRBV5-4 to TRBJ2-1; 11 nucleotides agree with TRBD2. After removal of 0 bases from V and 9 bases from J, the junction contained 11 bases not matched to a gene. The length of the CDR3 is 17 residues. CDR1 and CDR2 from the germline V gene are SGHNT and YYREEE (reference sequence). CDR3 protein: CASSLATSGIGRGEQFF. CDR3 DNA sequence: TGTGCCAGCAGCTTGGCGACTAGCGGGATAGGGAGAGGTGAGCAGTTCTTC.

The chain joins TRBV5-6 to TRBJ2-7; D not resolved. This CDR3 comprises 15 residues. Deletions cut 4 bases from V and 3 bases from J, with 17 bases between. Germline values: CDR1 SGHDT, CDR2 YYEEEE. Here the CDR3 DNA reads TGTGCCAGCAGCCTCCCTGACTCGCCTAACTACGAGCAGTACTTC. This sequence encodes CASSLPDSPNYEQYF.

V is TRBV28 and J is TRBJ1-3; D uncertain. Trimming left V 5 bases short and J 0 bases short, with 8 bases between. CDR1 MDHEN and CDR2 SYDVKM come from the germline V gene. The CDR3 runs 14 residues. The CDR3 DNA reads as TGTGCCAGCAGTCAAGTCGCCTCTGGAAACACCATATATTTT. Its protein is CASSQVASGNTIYF.

The chain couples TRBV7-6 to TRBJ2-3; D remains ambiguous. Germline V gives CDR1 SGHVS, CDR2 FNYEAQ. The CDR3 contains 15 residues. The V and J ends lost 1 base and 4 bases respectively, with 12 bases between them. Here the CDR3 reads CASSLDGSRADTQYF. The CDR3 DNA reads as TGTGCCAGCAGCTTAGACGGGTCTCGGGCAGATACGCAGTATTTT.

The chain uses TRBV15 and TRBJ2-3; 9 bases agree with TRBD2. CDR1 and CDR2 from the germline V gene are LNHNV and YYDKDF (reference sequence). CDR3 length: 17 residues. V lost 0 bases to trimming and J lost 5 bases; unmatched junction nucleotides: 9. The CDR3 protein is CATSRDWASGTIDTQYF. In DNA, the CDR3 is TGTGCCACCAGCAGAGACTGGGCTAGCGGGACGATAGATACGCAGTATTTT.

The genes are TRBV27 and TRBJ2-2; D remains ambiguous. From germline, CDR1 is MNHEY and CDR2 SMNVEV (reference sequence). The CDR3 sequence is 12 residues long. Trimming pared 6 bases from V and 5 bases from J, leaving 7 bases between. In nucleotides, the CDR3 is TGTGCCAGCAGATCCAGGACCGGGGAGCTGTTTTTT. This sequence encodes CASRSRTGELFF.

This chain uses TRBV5-1 with TRBJ2-1; D is unresolved. The CDR3 has 14 residues. Germline lookup yields CDR1 SGHRS and CDR2 YFSETQ. The V and J ends lost 0 bases and 6 bases respectively, with 10 bases between them. The CDR3 region is CASSLVGSSNEQFF. The CDR3 bases are TGCGCCAGCAGCTTGGTCGGCTCCAGCAATGAGCAGTTCTTC. Full variable domain (outside the CDR3, taken from reference TRBV5-1 and TRBJ2-1): KAGVTQTPRYLIKTRGQQVTLSCSPISGHRSVSWYQQTPGQGLQFLFEYFSETQRNKGNFPGRFSGRQFSNSRSEMNVSTLELGDSALYLCASSLVGSSNEQFFGPGTRLTVL.

The chain employs TRBV5-5 and TRBJ1-5; 9 bases line up with TRBD1. The CDR3 spans 16 residues. CDR1 and CDR2 from the germline V gene are SGHKS and YYEKEE (reference sequence). The V and J ends lost 3 bases and 11 bases, in that order; junction bases with no gene match: 15. The CDR3 coding sequence is TGTGCCAGCAGCTCAACCCCGGGACAGGGAGCTATGGCCCAGCATTTT. It specifies CASSSTPGQGAMAQHF.

In its sample, this clone was seen once. This chain joins TRBV9 and TRBJ1-4; 7 bases are a match to TRBD1. The CDR3 loop spans 14 amino acids. V trimming: 3 bases; J trimming: 4 bases; junction bases outside the gene matches: 3. Germline V gene sequence: CDR1 SGDLS, CDR2 YYNGEE. CDR3 sequence reads: CASSGRDSNEKLFF. CDR3 sequence (DNA): TGTGCCAGCAGCGGCCGGGACAGTAATGAAAAACTGTTTTTT.

The V and J genes are TRBV27 and TRBJ1-4, with D hard to call. This CDR3 is built from 15 residues. Trimming pared 5 bases from V and 4 bases from J, leaving 14 bases between. The V gene's germline CDR1 is MNHEY and CDR2 SMNVEV (reference sequence). CDR3 amino acids: CASSDPRRINEKLFF. The CDR3 nucleotides are TGTGCCAGCAGTGATCCCCGGAGGATTAATGAAAAACTGTTTTTT.

The DNA of the CDR3 is TGTGCCAGCAGTTTATCGTTTGGGAATGAGCAGTTCTTC. Encoded protein: CASSLSFGNEQFF. The gene calls are TRBV27 and TRBJ2-1; the D is unclear. The CDR3 sequence is 13 residues long. Germline V gives CDR1 MNHEY, CDR2 SMNVEV (reference sequence). V lost 0 bases and J lost 7, with 7 bases in between.

The chain is built from TRBV5-1 and TRBJ2-5; 14 bases are shared with TRBD2. Germline CDR1 is SGHRS and CDR2 is YFSETQ. CDR3 length: 18 residues. After removal of 0 bases from V and 0 bases from J, the junction contained 4 bases not matched to a gene. CDR3 DNA: TGCGCCAGCAGCTTGGGGACTAGCGGGAGGAAGTACCAAGAGACCCAGTACTTC. It encodes CASSLGTSGRKYQETQYF.

The chain employs TRBV5-6 and TRBJ1-2; D is uncertain. The CDR3 totals 13 residues. V lost 0 bases, J lost 8 bases, and 11 bases lay in between. Per germline, CDR1 SGHDT and CDR2 YYEEEE. CDR3 nucleotide sequence: TGTGCCAGCAGCTTGGAAGCGTCGGTGGGCTACACCTTC. It specifies CASSLEASVGYTF. Supplemented by reference TRBV5-6 and TRBJ1-2, the full variable domain reads DAGVTQSPTHLIKTRGQQVTLRCSPKSGHDTVSWYQQALGQGPQFIFQYYEEEERQRGNFPDRFSGHQFPNYSSELNVNALLLGDSALYLCASSLEASVGYTFGSGTRLTVV.